This entry describes one T cell receptor beta chain. This sample stems from a study of OX40 agonist ivuxolimab in advanced cancers. Study details: The patients' treatment was ivuxolimab, an agonistic anti-OX40 (CD134) antibody.

Assay used: immunoSEQ multiplex PCR; TCRdb lists only in-frame clones, some missing. The repertoire consists of just over 60,000 clones, with about 90% occurring once and the leading ten covering 15% to 20%. The germline V and J ends were trimmed by 5 bases and 4 bases, with 12 bases remaining between them. This CDR3 is built from 13 residues. CDR1 SGHAT and CDR2 FQDESV come from the germline V gene (reference sequence). The TCR sequence derives from an adult with an advanced solid tumor such as melanoma, head and neck, liver or kidney cancer. The input for sequencing was CD4+ or CD8+ T cells sorted from blood, taken in a trial of the OX40 agonist ivuxolimab. The rearrangement joins TRBV11-1 to TRBJ2-7; a possible D gene is TRBD2 (6 bases). CDR3 residues: CASSLGGSYEQYF. In DNA, the CDR3 is TGTGCCAGCAGCCTCGGGGGTAGTTACGAGCAGTACTTC.